There are a few counts of the clone carrying this T cell receptor (beta chain). One entry per CDR3 protein results from TCRdb running MiXCR on the RT-PCR reads. This sample yields some 960,000 distinct CDR3 sequences, of which approximately 18% are seen a single time; 5.5% to 6.5% belongs to the top ten. The source of the sample is a study of patients and donors after allogeneic stem cell transplantation. There are 13 residues in the CDR3. With 7 bases removed from V and 9 bases from J, the gap between germline ends came to 16 bases. The rearrangement uses TRBV12-3 or TRBV12-4 and TRBJ2-1; D not certain. The receptor comes from a human donor who was either an allogeneic HSCT recipient or a stem cell or donor lymphocyte infusion donor (not recorded which). It is not recorded whose cells these are; they may come from a transplant donor. The sequenced material came from blood, either unsorted or a sorted T cell fraction (not recorded which). This CDR3 is CASNFGLFGEQFF. The CDR3 region has the DNA TGTGCCAGCAACTTCGGGCTATTCGGTGAGCAGTTCTTC.